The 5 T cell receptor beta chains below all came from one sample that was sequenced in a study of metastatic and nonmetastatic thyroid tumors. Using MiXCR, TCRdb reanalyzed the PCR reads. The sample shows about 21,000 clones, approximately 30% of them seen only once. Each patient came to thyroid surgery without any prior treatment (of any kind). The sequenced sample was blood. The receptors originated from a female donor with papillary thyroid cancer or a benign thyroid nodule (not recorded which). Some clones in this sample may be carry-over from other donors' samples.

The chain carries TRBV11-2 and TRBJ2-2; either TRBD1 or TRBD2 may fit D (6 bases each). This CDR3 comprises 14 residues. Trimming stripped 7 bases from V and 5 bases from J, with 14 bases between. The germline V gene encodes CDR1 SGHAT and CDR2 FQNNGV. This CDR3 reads CASTLGGGTGELFF. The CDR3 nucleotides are TGTGCCAGCACTTTGGGGGGCGGGACCGGGGAGCTGTTTTTT.

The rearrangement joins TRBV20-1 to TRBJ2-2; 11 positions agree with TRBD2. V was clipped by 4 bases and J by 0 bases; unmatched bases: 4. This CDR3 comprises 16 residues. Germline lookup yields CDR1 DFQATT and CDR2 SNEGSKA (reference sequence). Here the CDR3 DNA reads TGCAGTGCTATCCCTAGCGGGAGGCCGAACACCGGGGAGCTGTTTTTT. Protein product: CSAIPSGRPNTGELFF.

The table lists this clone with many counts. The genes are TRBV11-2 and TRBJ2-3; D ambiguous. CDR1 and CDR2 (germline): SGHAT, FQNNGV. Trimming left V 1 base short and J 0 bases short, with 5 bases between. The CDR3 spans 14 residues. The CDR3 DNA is TGTGCCAGCAGCTTAGGCGTGAGCACAGATACGCAGTATTTT. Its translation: CASSLGVSTDTQYF.

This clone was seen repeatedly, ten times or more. DNA for the CDR3: TGTGCCACTCTGACGTGGGGGGAAGCTTTCTTT. Amino acid sequence: CATLTWGEAFF. The chain links TRBV28 to TRBJ1-1; possibly TRBD1 for D (5 bases). Between the trimmed V and J ends, which lost 10 bases and 8 bases, there was a span of 14 bases. CDR1 is MDHEN, CDR2 SYDVKM, per germline. This CDR3 spans 11 amino acids.

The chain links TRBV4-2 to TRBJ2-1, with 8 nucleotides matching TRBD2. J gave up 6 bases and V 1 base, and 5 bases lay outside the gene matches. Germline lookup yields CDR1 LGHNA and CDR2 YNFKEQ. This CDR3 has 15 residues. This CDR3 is CASSQVGGAPNEQFF. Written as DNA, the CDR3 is TGTGCCAGCAGCCAAGTCGGGGGGGCCCCCAATGAGCAGTTCTTC.